Presented here are 28 T cell receptor beta chains from one specimen sequenced in a study of T-cell memory formation after mild COVID-19. TCRdb recomputed calls from the 5' RACE reads with MiXCR, one row per CDR3 protein. The repertoire holds fewer than 700,000 distinct CDR3 sequences, with more than 15% as singletons. Input material: PBMCs or a T cell subset sorted from them (not recorded which). The receptors here all came from an adult woman who had mild COVID-19 (a few samples of this study predate the infection). Cell type and time point are not known.

This clonotype was counted between two and nine times. The V and J genes are TRBV14 and TRBJ2-7; no reliable D call. Germline CDR1 is SGHDN and CDR2 is FVKESK. The V end lost 0 bases, the J end lost 0 bases, and 12 bases lay between the germline ends. The CDR3 has 16 residues. CDR3 amino acids: CASSQDYGPYSYEQYF. CDR3 nucleotide sequence: TGTGCCAGCAGCCAAGATTATGGGCCCTACTCCTACGAGCAGTACTTC.

This clonotype was observed a handful of times. This sequence joins TRBV20-1 and TRBJ2-3; 7 nucleotides agree with TRBD1. The CDR3 totals 15 residues. Losses at the gene ends were 1 base for V and 1 base for J; bases not matched to a gene: 5. The germline gives CDR1 DFQATT, CDR2 SNEGSKA (reference sequence). The CDR3 nucleotides read TGCAGTGCTAGAGCCACAGGGACAGGCACAGATACGCAGTATTTT. It yields the protein CSARATGTGTDTQYF.

The chain recombines TRBV6-6 with TRBJ1-2; D is perhaps TRBD1 (6 bases). The CDR3 runs 12 residues. V lost 2 bases and J lost 8, with 9 bases in between. The V gene's germline CDR1 is MNHNY and CDR2 SVGAGI (reference sequence). In nucleotides, the CDR3 is TGTGCCAGCAGTTACGGGGGGCGCGGCTACACCTTC. Amino acids: CASSYGGRGYTF.

The rearrangement links TRBV12-3 or TRBV12-4 to TRBJ2-3; D is ambiguous. The length of the CDR3 is 16 residues. Trimming removed 5 bases at V and 5 bases at J, with 20 bases between. DNA for the CDR3: TGTGCCAGCAGTCAACTTGGGTTCCAAGCCCAAGATACGCAGTATTTT. Protein: CASSQLGFQAQDTQYF.

Concerning this clonotype: The germline gene is not matched at one end of the junction; a read error may be the cause. This chain links TRBV10-3 with TRBJ2-7; D is unclear. The CDR3 runs 12 residues. CDR1 is ENHRY, CDR2 SYGVKD, per germline. As DNA, the CDR3 is TGTGCCATCAGCGGGCCCTCCAACGAGCAGTACTTC. Its protein product is CAISGPSNEQYF.

This clonotype turned up a few times. The chain uses TRBV7-6 and TRBJ2-5; 8 bases line up with TRBD2. V lost 3 bases, J lost 2 bases, and 8 bases stayed unmatched. The CDR3 is 16 residues long. Germline lookup yields CDR1 SGHVS and CDR2 FNYEAQ. The CDR3 nucleotides are TGTGCCAGCAGCTTGGCTTCAGCGGGAGCACAAGAGACCCAGTACTTC. Its translation is CASSLASAGAQETQYF.

The rearrangement joins TRBV2 to TRBJ1-1; D uncertain. V lost 3 bases and J 4 bases, leaving 12 bases between the germline ends. Germline lookup yields CDR1 SNHLY and CDR2 FYNNEI. The CDR3 runs 14 residues. The CDR3 nucleotides read TGTGCCAGCAGTGACACGGGTTCGGGCACTGAAGCTTTCTTT. Translation: CASSDTGSGTEAFF.

The V call is TRBV12-3 or TRBV12-4, the J call TRBJ1-2; possibly TRBD1 for D (5 bases). CDR3 size: 13 residues. Trimming took 3 bases from V and 3 from J, leaving 8 bases between them. The CDR3 loop reads CASSFARDYGYTF. CDR3 DNA sequence: TGTGCCAGCAGTTTTGCCAGGGACTATGGCTACACCTTC.

There are a few counts of this clonotype. The chain combines TRBV6-5 with TRBJ2-7; 8 bases line up with TRBD2. CDR1 and CDR2 (germline): MNHEY, SVGAGI. This CDR3 region has 15 residues. With 7 bases clipped from V and 0 bases from J, the junction kept 8 bases outside the gene matches. CDR3 in amino acids: CASNPSGSLSYEQYF. The CDR3 coding sequence is TGTGCCAGCAACCCAAGCGGGAGTCTCTCCTACGAGCAGTACTTC.

The chain employs TRBV10-3 and TRBJ2-7; D is unresolved. This CDR3 has 15 residues. V was cut by 4 bases and J by 1 base, with 14 bases left in between. Germline lookup yields CDR1 ENHRY and CDR2 SYGVKD. CDR3 residues: CAISVGPTASYEQYF. CDR3 coding DNA: TGTGCCATCAGTGTTGGACCAACCGCTTCCTACGAGCAGTACTTC.

Ten or more counts support this clonotype. V usage is TRBV12-3 or TRBV12-4 and J usage is TRBJ2-1; the D is unclear. The CDR3 covers 16 residues. The V end was cut by 4 bases, the J end by 7 bases, with 20 bases between. CDR3 protein: CASSSHSRILGNEQFF. As DNA, the CDR3 is TGTGCCAGCAGTTCACATTCCCGGATCTTAGGAAATGAGCAGTTCTTC.

The genes are TRBV7-8 and TRBJ1-5; 10 bases line up with TRBD1. The CDR3 spans 18 residues. Losses at the gene ends were 8 bases for V and 0 bases for J; bases not matched to a gene: 13. In germline, CDR1 is SGHVS, CDR2 FQNEAQ. In DNA, the CDR3 is TGTGCCAGCGGGGTGGGACAGGGGATGGTGCATAGCAATCAGCCCCAGCATTTT. Protein sequence: CASGVGQGMVHSNQPQHF.

This chain connects TRBV7-6 to TRBJ1-1; weak D call: TRBD1 (5 bases). This CDR3 has 16 amino acids. Germline assignment: CDR1 SGHVS and CDR2 FNYEAQ. Trimming cost V 5 bases and J 1 base, with 17 bases left between them. CDR3 DNA sequence: TGTGCCAGCAGCCGATCCCAGGGCCTTGGGAACACTGAAGCTTTCTTT. It is translated as CASSRSQGLGNTEAFF.

The rearrangement uses TRBV6-6 and TRBJ2-7, with TRBD2 matching over 8 bases. The V and J ends lost 6 bases and 0 bases, in that order; junction bases with no gene match: 7. The germline CDR1 and CDR2 sequences are MNHNY and SVGAGI (reference sequence). The CDR3 consists of 15 residues. The CDR3 is CASRGSSGPSYEQYF. CDR3 DNA: TGTGCCAGCAGGGGTTCTAGCGGGCCCTCCTACGAGCAGTACTTC.

This clonotype was detected ten times or more. The chain is built from TRBV7-2 and TRBJ2-5; D may be TRBD1 (6 bases). From germline, CDR1 is SGHTA and CDR2 FQGNSA. The V and J ends lost 5 bases and 5 bases respectively, with 6 bases between them. The CDR3 totals 11 residues. CDR3 coding DNA: TGTGCCAGCAGCCAGGGGGAGACCCAGTACTTC. Protein: CASSQGETQYF.

The table lists this clonotype with a few counts. This chain uses TRBV5-1 with TRBJ2-3, with TRBD2 identical over 10 bases. The germline gives CDR1 SGHRS, CDR2 YFSETQ. V gave up 0 bases and J gave up 2 bases; unmatched junction bases: 6. The CDR3 has 17 residues. CDR3 sequence: CASSLDPLAGATDTQYF. DNA of the CDR3: TGCGCCAGCAGCTTGGACCCTCTAGCGGGGGCCACAGATACGCAGTATTTT.

This chain joins TRBV5-1 and TRBJ2-7, with TRBD1 matching 9 bases. V gave up 2 bases and J gave up 4 bases; unmatched junction bases: 4. The CDR3 has 14 amino acids. Germline V gene sequence: CDR1 SGHRS, CDR2 YFSETQ. The chain's CDR3 is CASSLGTGQYEQYF. For the CDR3, the DNA is TGCGCCAGCAGCTTAGGGACAGGGCAGTACGAGCAGTACTTC.

This chain connects TRBV20-1 to TRBJ2-3, with D perhaps matching TRBD2 (5 bases). The germline CDR1 and CDR2 sequences are DFQATT and SNEGSKA (reference sequence). V lost 5 bases to trimming and J lost 3 bases, with 18 bases between them. The CDR3 spans 15 residues. CDR3 sequence (DNA): TGCAGTGCTGGGCCGTTACTAGAGGATACAGATACGCAGTATTTT. The encoded protein is CSAGPLLEDTDTQYF.

This clonotype was found a few times. CDR3 nucleotides: TGTGCCACCAGTGATTGGGGGGACACTGAAGCTTTCTTT. This sequence encodes CATSDWGDTEAFF. The chain couples TRBV24-1 to TRBJ1-1; D is possibly TRBD1 (5 bases). V was clipped by 2 bases and J by 3 bases, with 6 bases between them. The CDR3 is 13 amino acids. Per the germline V gene, CDR1 is KGHDR and CDR2 is SFDVKD.

The rearrangement links TRBV5-6 to TRBJ2-4, with 10 positions matching TRBD1. Losses at the gene ends were 4 bases for V and 6 bases for J; bases not matched to a gene: 7. Germline V CDR1 and CDR2: SGHDT, YYEEEE. CDR3 length: 15 amino acids. DNA of the CDR3: TGTGCCAGCAGCAAGGACAGGGGGATGGTAAACATTCAGTACTTC. Amino acids: CASSKDRGMVNIQYF.

The J gene is TRBJ2-2, the V gene TRBV27, with TRBD1 identical over 7 bases. There are 15 residues in the CDR3. V was clipped by 5 bases and J by 6 bases; unmatched bases: 9. Germline-derived CDR1 and CDR2 are MNHEY and SMNVEV (reference sequence). The CDR3 reads CASSPDRLRSGELFF. In nucleotides, the CDR3 is TGTGCCAGCAGTCCGGACAGGTTGAGGTCCGGGGAGCTGTTTTTT.

This clonotype was found a few times. J is TRBJ1-2 and V is TRBV7-9, with D unclear. The V end was cut by 5 bases, the J end by 2 bases, with 15 bases between. Germline V gene sequence: CDR1 SEHNR, CDR2 FQNEAQ (reference sequence). CDR3 length: 15 residues. The CDR3 sequence is CASSTMWASNYGYTF. For the CDR3, the DNA is TGTGCCAGCAGCACGATGTGGGCTTCGAACTATGGCTACACCTTC.

This clonotype was counted between two and nine times. The chain joins TRBV7-8 to TRBJ1-2; D is perhaps TRBD1 (6 bases). Per the germline V gene, CDR1 is SGHVS and CDR2 is FQNEAQ. V lost 5 bases, J lost 3 bases, and 19 bases lay in between. The CDR3 has 16 residues. The CDR3 region is CASSRGRPAVDYGYTF. CDR3 DNA sequence: TGTGCCAGCAGCCGGGGGCGCCCGGCAGTTGACTATGGCTACACCTTC.

This clonotype was seen a few times. This sequence joins TRBV4-3 and TRBJ1-1; D possibly corresponds to TRBD1 (6 bases). V dropped 1 base and J dropped 8 bases, with 14 bases sitting between them. Germline-derived CDR1 and CDR2 are LGHNA and YSLEER. The CDR3 is made up of 14 amino acids. The CDR3 DNA reads as TGCGCCAGCAGCCAAGTCGGGGGGGGGCCAGAAGCTTTCTTT. This codes for CASSQVGGGPEAFF.

This clonotype was seen only a few times. The V call is TRBV7-8, the J call TRBJ1-5, with D perhaps matching TRBD1 (6 bases). Trimming took off 4 bases at V and 4 bases at J, with 17 bases between the two ends. Germline V CDR1 and CDR2: SGHVS, FQNEAQ. The CDR3 spans 16 residues. For the CDR3, the DNA is TGTGCCAGCAGCTCTAGGCCCAGGGGCCCAAATCAGCCCCAGCATTTT. This encodes CASSSRPRGPNQPQHF.

V and J are TRBV4-2 and TRBJ2-7; D not resolved. The CDR3 is 18 residues long. The germline CDR1 and CDR2 sequences are LGHNA and YNFKEQ. V was cut by 1 base and J by 3 bases, with 22 bases left in between. The CDR3 sequence is CASSQAMGTVGTVYEQYF. CDR3 sequence (DNA): TGTGCCAGCAGCCAAGCAATGGGCACCGTGGGAACGGTCTACGAGCAGTACTTC.

This clonotype was counted many times. The V and J genes are TRBV7-9 and TRBJ2-3; possibly TRBD1 for D (6 bases). This CDR3 has 11 amino acids. Deletions cut 7 bases from V and 6 bases from J, with 8 bases between. The V gene's germline CDR1 is SEHNR and CDR2 FQNEAQ (reference sequence). The CDR3: CASNRADTQYF. The CDR3 DNA follows: TGTGCCAGCAACAGGGCCGATACGCAGTATTTT.

For the CDR3, the DNA is TGTGCCAGCAGCTCCGAGTTTGGGACTGAAGCTTTCTTT. This translates into CASSSEFGTEAFF. V gene TRBV7-7 combines with J gene TRBJ1-1; D remains ambiguous. The germline gives CDR1 SSHAT, CDR2 FNYEAQ (reference sequence). The CDR3 is made up of 13 amino acids. Trimming cost V 4 bases and J 5 bases, with 11 bases left between them.